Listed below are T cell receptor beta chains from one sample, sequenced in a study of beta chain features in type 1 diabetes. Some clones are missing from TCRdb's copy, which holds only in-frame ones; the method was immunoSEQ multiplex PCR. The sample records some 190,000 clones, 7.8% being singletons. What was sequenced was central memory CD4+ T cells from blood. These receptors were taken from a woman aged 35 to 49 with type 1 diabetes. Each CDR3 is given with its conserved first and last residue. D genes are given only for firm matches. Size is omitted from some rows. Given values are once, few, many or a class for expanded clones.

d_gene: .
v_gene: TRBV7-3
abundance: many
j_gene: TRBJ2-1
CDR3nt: TGTGCCAGCAGCTTGGGAGTAAGATCCTACAATGAGCAGTTCTTC
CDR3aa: CASSLGVRSYNEQFF

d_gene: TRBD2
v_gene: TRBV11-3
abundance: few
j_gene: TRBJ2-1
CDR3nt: TGTGCCAGCAGCCAACGAAGCGGGGATGAGCAGTTCTTC
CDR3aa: CASSQRSGDEQFF

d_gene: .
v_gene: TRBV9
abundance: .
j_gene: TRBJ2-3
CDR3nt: TGTGCCAGCAGCCCAAATAAACAGGGTAATACGCAGTATTTT
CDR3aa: CASSPNKQGNTQYF

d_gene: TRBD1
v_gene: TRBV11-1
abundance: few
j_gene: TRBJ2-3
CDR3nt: TGTGCCAGCAGCTCCTGGACAGGGTTTATAGATACGCAGTATTTT
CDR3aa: CASSSWTGFIDTQYF

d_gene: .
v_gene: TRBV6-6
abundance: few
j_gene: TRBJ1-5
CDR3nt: TGTGCCAGCATCCTGGGCCGTGGGAATCAGCCCCAGCATTTT
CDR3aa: CASILGRGNQPQHF

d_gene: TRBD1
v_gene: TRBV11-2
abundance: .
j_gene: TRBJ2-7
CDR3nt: TGTGCCAGCAGCTCCCCGACAGGGATATACGAGCAGTACTTC
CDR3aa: CASSSPTGIYEQYF

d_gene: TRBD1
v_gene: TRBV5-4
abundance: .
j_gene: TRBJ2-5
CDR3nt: TGTGCCAGCAGCTTTGGGACAGCACAAGAGACCCAGTACTTC
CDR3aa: CASSFGTAQETQYF

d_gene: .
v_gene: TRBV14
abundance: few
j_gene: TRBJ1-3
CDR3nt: TGTGCCAGCAGCCAAGACAGAAACACCATATATTTT
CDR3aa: CASSQDRNTIYF

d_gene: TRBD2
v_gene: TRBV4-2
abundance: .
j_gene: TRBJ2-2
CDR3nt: TGTGCCAGCAGCCAAGTTCAAGCGGGGTTTACCGGGGAGCTGTTTTTT
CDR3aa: CASSQVQAGFTGELFF

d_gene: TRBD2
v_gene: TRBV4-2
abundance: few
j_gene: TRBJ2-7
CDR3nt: TGTGCCAGCAGCCAAGAAACTAGCGGGAGAAGGTCCTACGAGCAGTACTTC
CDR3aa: CASSQETSGRRSYEQYF

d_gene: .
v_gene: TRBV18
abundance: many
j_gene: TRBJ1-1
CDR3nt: TGTGCCAGCTCACCTGCCGAGACTGAAGCTTTCTTT
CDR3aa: CASSPAETEAFF

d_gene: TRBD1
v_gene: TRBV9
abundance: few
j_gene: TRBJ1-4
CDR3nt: TGTGCCAGCAGCGCGACAGGGGCGGCTAATGAAAAACTGTTTTTT
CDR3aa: CASSATGAANEKLFF

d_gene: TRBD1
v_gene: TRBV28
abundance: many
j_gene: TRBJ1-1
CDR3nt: TGTGCCAGCGGGACAGACTACAGGAACACTGAAGCTTTCTTT
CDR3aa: CASGTDYRNTEAFF

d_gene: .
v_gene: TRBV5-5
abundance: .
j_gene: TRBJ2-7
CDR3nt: TGTGCCAGCATCCTGGGAGGAAATGGCGAGCAGTACTTC
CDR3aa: CASILGGNGEQYF

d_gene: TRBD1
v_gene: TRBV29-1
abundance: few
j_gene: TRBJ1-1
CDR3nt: TGCAGCGCTCAGACAGGGGGACTGACTGAAGCTTTCTTT
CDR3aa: CSAQTGGLTEAFF

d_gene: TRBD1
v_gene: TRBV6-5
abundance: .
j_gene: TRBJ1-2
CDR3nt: TGTGCCAGCAGTCAGACAGGGGGACTTGGCTACACCTTC
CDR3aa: CASSQTGGLGYTF

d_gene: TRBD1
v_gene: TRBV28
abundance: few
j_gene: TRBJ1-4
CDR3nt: TGTGCCAGCACCAAGGACAGGCATGAGAAACTGTTTTTT
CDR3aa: CASTKDRHEKLFF

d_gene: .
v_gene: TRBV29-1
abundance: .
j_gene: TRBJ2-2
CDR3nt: TGCAGCGTTGCGGCGTCGGCAGGGGGGACCGGGGAGCTGTTTTTT
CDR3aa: CSVAASAGGTGELFF

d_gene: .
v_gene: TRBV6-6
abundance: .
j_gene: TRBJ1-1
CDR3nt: TGTGCCAGCAGTTTCCAGGGCACTGAAGCTTTCTTT
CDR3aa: CASSFQGTEAFF

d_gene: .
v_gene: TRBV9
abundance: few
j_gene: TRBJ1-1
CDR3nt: TGTGCCAGCGGGGGCTGGAACACTGAAGCTTTCTTT
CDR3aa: CASGGWNTEAFF

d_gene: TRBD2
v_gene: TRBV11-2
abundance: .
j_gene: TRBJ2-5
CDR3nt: TGTGCCAGCAACTTCGGGGGGGGAGGTGAGACCCAGTACTTC
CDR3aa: CASNFGGGGETQYF

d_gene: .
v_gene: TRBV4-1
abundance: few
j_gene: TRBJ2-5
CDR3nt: TGCGCCAGCAGCCAAGTCGGAGGGGCGAACATGGAGACCCAGTACTTC
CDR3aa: CASSQVGGANMETQYF

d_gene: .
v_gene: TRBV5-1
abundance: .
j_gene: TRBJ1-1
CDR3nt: TGCGCCAGCAGTTCTGGGACACAATCGAACACTGAAGCTTTCTTT
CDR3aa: CASSSGTQSNTEAFF

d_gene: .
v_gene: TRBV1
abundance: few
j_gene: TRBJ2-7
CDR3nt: TGCACCAGCAGCCAAGGAGGCTACGAGCAGTACTTC
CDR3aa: CTSSQGGYEQYF

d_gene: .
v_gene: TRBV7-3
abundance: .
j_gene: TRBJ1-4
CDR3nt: TGTGCCAGCAGCCGACAGGCCGCCGGTGAAAAACTGTTTTTT
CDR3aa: CASSRQAAGEKLFF

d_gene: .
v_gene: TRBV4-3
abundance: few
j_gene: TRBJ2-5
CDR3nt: TGCGCCAGCAGCCAAGATTACGGGGAGACCCAGTACTTC
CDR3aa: CASSQDYGETQYF

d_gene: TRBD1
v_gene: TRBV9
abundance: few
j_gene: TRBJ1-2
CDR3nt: TGTGCCAGCAGCGCGGGACAGCCCAACTATGGCTACACCTTC
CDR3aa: CASSAGQPNYGYTF

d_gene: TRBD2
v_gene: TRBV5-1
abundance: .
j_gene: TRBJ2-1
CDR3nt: TGCGCCAGCAGCCCTCTAGCGGGAGCCCCAAGGAATGAGCAGTTCTTC
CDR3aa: CASSPLAGAPRNEQFF

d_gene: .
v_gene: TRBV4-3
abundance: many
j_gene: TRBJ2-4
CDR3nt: TGCGCCAGCAGCCAAGACCCCGGACACCCAGCCAAAAACATTCAGTACTTC
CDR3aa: CASSQDPGHPAKNIQYF

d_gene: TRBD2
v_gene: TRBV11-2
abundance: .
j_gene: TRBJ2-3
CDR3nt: TGTGCCAGCAGCCCGCGGGGGTTAACAGATACGCAGTATTTT
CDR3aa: CASSPRGLTDTQYF

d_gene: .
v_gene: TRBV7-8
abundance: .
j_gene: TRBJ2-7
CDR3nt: TGTGCCAGCAGCGCCCTCAGGGAATCCTACGAGCAGTACTTC
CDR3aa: CASSALRESYEQYF

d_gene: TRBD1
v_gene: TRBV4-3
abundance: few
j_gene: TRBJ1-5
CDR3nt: TGCGCCAGCAGCCAAGGGGGGACAGATAATCAGCCCCAGCATTTT
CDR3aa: CASSQGGTDNQPQHF

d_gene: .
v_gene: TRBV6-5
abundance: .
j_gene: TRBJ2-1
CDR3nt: TGTGCCAGCAGGGCGGGAAACGTCTACAATGAGCAGTTCTTC
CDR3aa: CASRAGNVYNEQFF

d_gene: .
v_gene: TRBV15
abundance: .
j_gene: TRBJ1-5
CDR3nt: TGTGCCACTGCGGCAGCAAGCAATCAGCCCCAGCATTTT
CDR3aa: CATAAASNQPQHF

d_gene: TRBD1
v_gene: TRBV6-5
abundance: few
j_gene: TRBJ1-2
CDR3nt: TGTGCCAGCTTGTCGGGACAGGGCCGTGGCTACACCTTC
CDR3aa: CASLSGQGRGYTF

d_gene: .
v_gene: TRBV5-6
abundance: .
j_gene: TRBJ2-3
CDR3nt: TGTGCCAGCAGCTTAAGAGGCACAGATACGCAGTATTTT
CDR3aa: CASSLRGTDTQYF

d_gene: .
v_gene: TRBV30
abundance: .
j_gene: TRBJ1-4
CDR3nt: TGTGCCTGGAGTGGACAGGTTCGGGAAAAACTGTTTTTT
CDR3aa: CAWSGQVREKLFF

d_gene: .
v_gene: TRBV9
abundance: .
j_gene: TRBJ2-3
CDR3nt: TGTGCCAGCAGCGGGAAGACACGGGGAGATACGCAGTATTTT
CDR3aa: CASSGKTRGDTQYF

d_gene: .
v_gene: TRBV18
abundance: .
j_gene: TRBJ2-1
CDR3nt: TGTGCCAGCTCACCACAGGGTCAGGGCTTGGATGAGCAGTTCTTC
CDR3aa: CASSPQGQGLDEQFF

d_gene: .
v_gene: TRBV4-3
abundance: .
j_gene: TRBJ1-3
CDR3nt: TGCGCCAGCAGCCACCTCGGGGGGGGCGACACCATATATTTT
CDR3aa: CASSHLGGGDTIYF

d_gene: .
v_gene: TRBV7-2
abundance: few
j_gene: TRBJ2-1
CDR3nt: TGTGCCAGCAGCCAATTTATCAGCTCCTACAATGAGCAGTTCTTC
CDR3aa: CASSQFISSYNEQFF

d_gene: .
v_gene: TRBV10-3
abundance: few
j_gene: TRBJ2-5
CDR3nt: TGTGCCATCAGTGATGGGCGTAGTGGAGAGACCCAGTACTTC
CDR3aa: CAISDGRSGETQYF

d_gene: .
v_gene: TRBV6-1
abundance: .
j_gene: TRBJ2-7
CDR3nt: TGTGCCAGCAAGTCAGGGGGGAGCTCCTACGAGCAGTACTTC
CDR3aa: CASKSGGSSYEQYF

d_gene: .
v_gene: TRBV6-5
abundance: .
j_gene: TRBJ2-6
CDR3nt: TGTGCCAGCAGTTACGGGCTGTGGGGGGCCAACGTCCTGACTTTC
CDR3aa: CASSYGLWGANVLTF

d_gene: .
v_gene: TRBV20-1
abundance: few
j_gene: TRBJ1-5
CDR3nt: TGCAGTGCTATGAGTAATCAGCCCCAGCATTTT
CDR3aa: CSAMSNQPQHF